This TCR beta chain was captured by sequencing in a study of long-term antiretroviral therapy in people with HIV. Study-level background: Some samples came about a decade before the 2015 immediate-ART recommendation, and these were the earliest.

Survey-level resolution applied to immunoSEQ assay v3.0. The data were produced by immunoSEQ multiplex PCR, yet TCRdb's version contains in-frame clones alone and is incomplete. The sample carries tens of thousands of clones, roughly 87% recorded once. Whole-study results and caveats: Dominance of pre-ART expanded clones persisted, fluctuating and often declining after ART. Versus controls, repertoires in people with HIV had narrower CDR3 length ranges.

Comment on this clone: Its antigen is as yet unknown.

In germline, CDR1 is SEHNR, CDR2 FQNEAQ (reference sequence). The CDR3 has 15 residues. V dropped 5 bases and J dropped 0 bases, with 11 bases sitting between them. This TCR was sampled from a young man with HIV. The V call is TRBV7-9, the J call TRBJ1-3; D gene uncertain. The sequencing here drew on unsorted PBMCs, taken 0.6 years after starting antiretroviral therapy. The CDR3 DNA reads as TGTGCCAGCAGCCCGGGTACGTCCTCTGGAAACACCATATATTTT. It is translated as CASSPGTSSGNTIYF.